Each of the 32 T cell receptor beta chains below was sequenced from the same sample in a study of OX40 agonist ivuxolimab in advanced cancers. The table came from immunoSEQ multiplex PCR; TCRdb's copy has only in-frame clones and leaves some out. The data contain about 77,000 clones, approximately 84% of them singletons. Here the sequenced sample was CD4+ or CD8+ T cells sorted from blood, taken in a trial of the OX40 agonist ivuxolimab. The receptors shown here come from an adult with an advanced solid tumor such as melanoma, head and neck, liver or kidney cancer.

The J gene is TRBJ2-2, the V gene TRBV10-3, with unresolved D. Per germline, CDR1 ENHRY and CDR2 SYGVKD. This CDR3 is built from 12 residues. Trimming took 3 bases from V and 5 from J, leaving 4 bases between them. In DNA, the CDR3 is TGTGCCATCAGTGACGGAACCGGGGAGCTGTTTTTT. Protein: CAISDGTGELFF.

The table lists this clone with a few counts. Other DNA sequences in this sample translate to the same CDR3. The chain has TRBV18 and TRBJ2-2; D gene unclear. From germline, CDR1 is KGHSH and CDR2 LQKENI. This CDR3 comprises 15 residues. Trimming took 0 bases from V and 5 from J, leaving 10 bases between them. This CDR3 reads CASSPPRAVTGELFF. The DNA for the CDR3 is TGTGCCAGCTCACCACCCCGGGCAGTGACCGGGGAGCTGTTTTTT.

The rearrangement uses TRBV18 and TRBJ2-3; D may be TRBD1 (5 bases). The CDR3 is 15 residues long. Germline V gene data show CDR1 as KGHSH and CDR2 as LQKENI. The V end was cut by 1 base, the J end by 6 bases, with 14 bases between. The CDR3 bases are TGTGCCAGCTCACCACGGGGCGGCTCGGGCGATACGCAGTATTTT. Its protein product is CASSPRGGSGDTQYF.

This clone has just one count. V is TRBV5-1 and J is TRBJ2-1, with 12 bases fitting TRBD1. With V trimmed by 5 bases and J by 1 base, 7 bases remained unmatched. Germline CDR1 SGHRS, CDR2 YFSETQ. The CDR3 totals 17 residues. CDR3 in amino acids: CASRGQGARGSYNEQFF. CDR3 in DNA: TGCGCCAGCAGGGGACAGGGGGCGCGTGGGTCCTACAATGAGCAGTTCTTC.

The V gene is TRBV29-1, the J gene TRBJ2-1; the match to TRBD1 covers 7 bases. Trimming cost V 6 bases and J 5 bases; bases outside gene matches: 16. This CDR3 contains 16 residues. Germline V gene data show CDR1 as SQVTM and CDR2 as ANQGSEA. As DNA, the CDR3 is TGCAGCGTCACCCCCACAGGGGCAAGGGGGCACAATGAGCAGTTCTTC. Translation gives CSVTPTGARGHNEQFF.

This chain connects TRBV6-5 to TRBJ1-3, with D perhaps TRBD1 (6 bases). This CDR3 is built from 15 residues. Trimming left V 7 bases short and J 4 bases short, with 17 bases between. CDR1 MNHEY and CDR2 SVGAGI come from the germline V gene. CDR3 nucleotide sequence: TGTGCCAGCACCCTCGTGGCAGGGGTAGGAAACACCATATATTTT. This encodes CASTLVAGVGNTIYF.

The chain combines TRBV5-1 with TRBJ2-1; 9 positions match TRBD1. The V segment lost 0 bases and the J segment 2 bases; nucleotides outside the gene matches: 3. CDR3 size: 16 residues. Germline CDR1 and CDR2: SGHRS and YFSETQ. In nucleotides, the CDR3 is TGCGCCAGCAGCTTGGTGGGGACAGGGCCCTACAATGAGCAGTTCTTC. Protein product: CASSLVGTGPYNEQFF. The full variable domain, its missing parts supplied by reference TRBV5-1 and TRBJ2-1, is KAGVTQTPRYLIKTRGQQVTLSCSPISGHRSVSWYQQTPGQGLQFLFEYFSETQRNKGNFPGRFSGRQFSNSRSEMNVSTLELGDSALYLCASSLVGTGPYNEQFFGPGTRLTVL.

The gene calls are TRBV30 and TRBJ2-7; D is perhaps TRBD1 (5 bases). This CDR3 region has 14 residues. The ends were cut back, 5 bases at V and 6 bases at J, with 20 bases in the middle. The germline V gene has CDR1 GTSNPN and CDR2 SVGIG (reference sequence). The CDR3 sequence is CAWDYRTGLSEQYF. CDR3 nucleotide sequence: TGTGCCTGGGATTACAGGACGGGCCTCTCCGAGCAGTACTTC.

The chain employs TRBV27 and TRBJ1-1; D gene unclear. The CDR3 is 13 residues long. Per the germline V gene, CDR1 is MNHEY and CDR2 is SMNVEV (reference sequence). With 9 bases removed from V and 10 bases from J, the gap between germline ends came to 21 bases. The CDR3 DNA is TGTGCCAGTACCAGGATAGGAGGTGGCTTAGCTTTCTTT. Its translation: CASTRIGGGLAFF.

The chain recombines TRBV6-5 with TRBJ2-7, with D possibly matching TRBD1 (5 bases). The CDR3 is made up of 15 amino acids. Trimming took off 6 bases at V and 2 bases at J, with 17 bases between the two ends. Germline V gives CDR1 MNHEY, CDR2 SVGAGI. The CDR3 here is CASRRYPDITYEQYF. CDR3 DNA sequence: TGTGCCAGCAGACGATATCCGGACATAACCTACGAGCAGTACTTC.

The chain recombines TRBV19 with TRBJ1-1; a possible D gene is TRBD1 (6 bases). The CDR3 is 14 amino acids. Per germline, CDR1 LNHDA and CDR2 SQIVND (reference sequence). V was shortened by 5 bases and J by 4 bases, with 14 bases between the two germline ends. The CDR3 bases are TGTGCCAGTAGTCCGTACAGGGAGCGCACTGAAGCTTTCTTT. Translated: CASSPYRERTEAFF.

This clone was recorded once. The chain recombines TRBV18 with TRBJ1-2; TRBD1 might be the D (5 bases). Between the trimmed V and J ends, which lost 4 bases and 0 bases, there was a span of 9 bases. CDR1 and CDR2 (germline): KGHSH, LQKENI. CDR3 length: 14 residues. Here the CDR3 DNA reads TGTGCCAGCTCACTCGACAGTCCTAACTATGGCTACACCTTC. This codes for CASSLDSPNYGYTF. The full variable domain, completed using reference TRBV18 and TRBJ1-2, is NAGVMQNPRHLVRRRGQEARLRCSPMKGHSHVYWYRQLPEEGLKFMVYLQKENIIDESGMPKERFSAEFPKEGPSILRIQQVVRGDSAAYFCASSLDSPNYGYTFGSGTRLTVV.

On this clone: At one boundary the junction diverges from the germline segment, which might be a read error. V usage is TRBV4-1 and J usage is TRBJ1-2; TRBD1 agrees at 9 bases. Germline CDR1 is MGHRA and CDR2 is YSYEKL. The CDR3 covers 13 residues. The CDR3 bases are TGTGCCAGCAGCTACGGGACAGGGCATGGCTACACCTTC. It specifies CASSYGTGHGYTF.

V gene TRBV10-1 combines with J gene TRBJ2-2; no clear D gene. Germline V gives CDR1 WNHNN, CDR2 SYGVQD (reference sequence). V was shortened by 4 bases and J by 0 bases, with 12 bases between the two germline ends. This CDR3 region has 16 residues. CDR3 in amino acids: CASSGVWAANTGELFF. In DNA, the CDR3 is TGCGCCAGCAGTGGGGTGTGGGCAGCGAACACCGGGGAGCTGTTTTTT.

This clone was seen only once. This chain uses TRBV29-1 with TRBJ2-2; D ambiguous. Germline CDR1 and CDR2: SQVTM and ANQGSEA. With 4 bases removed from V and 7 bases from J, the gap between germline ends came to 13 bases. CDR3 size: 13 residues. This chain's CDR3 is CSVARDSNGELFF. Here the CDR3 DNA reads TGCAGCGTTGCCCGAGACTCGAACGGGGAGCTGTTTTTT.

There are a few counts of this clone. The chain recombines TRBV28 with TRBJ1-1, with 8 positions matching TRBD1. The germline V gene encodes CDR1 MDHEN and CDR2 SYDVKM. The CDR3 extends over 15 amino acids. J lost 6 bases, V lost 6 bases, and 12 bases had no gene match. CDR3 protein: CASSSAGQGVAEAFF. CDR3 sequence (DNA): TGTGCCAGCAGCTCCGCCGGACAGGGTGTCGCTGAAGCTTTCTTT.

This sequence joins TRBV4-2 and TRBJ2-7, with 8 bases identical to TRBD1. Germline V gene lookup returns CDR1 LGHNA and CDR2 YNFKEQ. This CDR3 has 14 residues. V shed 2 bases and J 4 bases; nucleotides not matched to a gene: 4. CDR3 in DNA: TGTGCCAGCAGCCAACTGGACAGGGCTTACGAGCAGTACTTC. Protein sequence: CASSQLDRAYEQYF.

The CDR3 is CASSYSGDRDNEQFF. CDR3 sequence (DNA): TGTGCCAGCAGTTACTCCGGGGACAGGGACAATGAGCAGTTCTTC. The V call is TRBV6-5, the J call TRBJ2-1; TRBD1 aligns across 9 bases. This CDR3 region has 15 residues. The germline CDR1 and CDR2 sequences are MNHEY and SVGAGI. V shed 0 bases and J 5 bases; nucleotides not matched to a gene: 2.

V usage is TRBV25-1 and J usage is TRBJ2-2; D is unresolved. The CDR3 is made up of 16 amino acids. V lost 2 bases and J 0 bases, leaving 10 bases between the germline ends. Germline V lookup: CDR1 MGHDK, CDR2 SYGVNS. CDR3 protein: CASSEAVAPNTGELFF. CDR3 nucleotide sequence: TGTGCCAGCAGTGAAGCGGTAGCCCCGAACACCGGGGAGCTGTTTTTT.

J is TRBJ1-2 and V is TRBV29-1; D is perhaps TRBD1 (6 bases). Trimming took off 4 bases at V and 3 bases at J, with 9 bases between the two ends. The CDR3 is 12 residues long. CDR1 is SQVTM and CDR2 is ANQGSEA in the germline V gene. CDR3 sequence: CSVVGGYYGYTF. DNA for the CDR3: TGCAGCGTTGTAGGGGGGTACTATGGCTACACCTTC.

This chain uses TRBV11-3 with TRBJ1-1; D ambiguous. Trimming removed 2 bases at V and 0 bases at J, with 4 bases between. Germline CDR1 is SGHNT and CDR2 is YENEEA. This CDR3 spans 13 amino acids. CDR3 DNA: TGTGCCAGCAGCTTAAGTGTGAACACTGAAGCTTTCTTT. Protein sequence: CASSLSVNTEAFF.

This rearrangement joins TRBV27 to TRBJ2-5; a possible D gene is TRBD2 (6 bases). The J call may not be correct, given that the DNA end is closer to TRBJ2-7. Germline V CDR1 and CDR2: MNHEY, SMNVEV (reference sequence). The CDR3 contains 13 residues. The CDR3 sequence is CASSLGREAEQYF. CDR3 sequence (DNA): TGTGCCAGTTCGCTGGGCAGGGAGGCCGAGCAGTACTTC.

V and J are TRBV2 and TRBJ2-3, with a weak D call TRBD2 (6 bases). This CDR3 comprises 15 residues. Between the trimmed V and J ends, which lost 7 bases and 3 bases, there was a span of 17 bases. CDR1 and CDR2 from the germline V gene are SNHLY and FYNNEI. The CDR3 loop reads CASKTGQGLTDTQYF. In nucleotides, the CDR3 is TGTGCCAGCAAAACCGGCCAGGGACTTACAGATACGCAGTATTTT.

This rearrangement joins TRBV7-3 to TRBJ1-2, with a possible D match to TRBD1 (5 bases). The CDR3 runs to 15 residues. Germline values: CDR1 SGHTA, CDR2 FQGTGA. V dropped 4 bases and J dropped 0 bases, with 12 bases sitting between them. The CDR3 here is CASSYAMGPNYGYTF. The CDR3 nucleotides are TGTGCCAGCAGCTATGCCATGGGGCCTAACTATGGCTACACCTTC.

The chain joins TRBV10-1 to TRBJ1-3; D is uncertain. This CDR3 region has 13 residues. V lost 5 bases and J lost 4, with 9 bases in between. Germline V lookup: CDR1 WNHNN, CDR2 SYGVQD (reference sequence). The CDR3 sequence is CASSSTGGNTIYF. CDR3 sequence (DNA): TGCGCCAGCAGTTCGACTGGAGGAAACACCATATATTTT.

The chain couples TRBV5-5 to TRBJ2-1; the D gene is possibly TRBD2 (5 bases). The CDR3 totals 18 residues. V lost 0 bases and J lost 7, with 23 bases in between. CDR1 is SGHKS and CDR2 is YYEKEE in the germline V gene (reference sequence). The CDR3 loop reads CASSLVFPGTHLGNEQFF. CDR3 DNA sequence: TGTGCCAGCAGCTTGGTCTTCCCGGGAACACATCTAGGGAATGAGCAGTTCTTC.

The chain couples TRBV5-1 to TRBJ1-1; 9 bases map to TRBD1. The CDR3 has 15 residues. V dropped 3 bases and J dropped 4; count of bases not matched to a gene: 7. Germline-derived CDR1 and CDR2 are SGHRS and YFSETQ. CDR3 region: CASSSRTGVSTEAFF. DNA of the CDR3: TGCGCCAGCAGCTCCCGGACAGGGGTGAGCACTGAAGCTTTCTTT. The full variable domain, in which reference TRBV5-1 and TRBJ1-1 provide the parts outside the CDR3, is KAGVTQTPRYLIKTRGQQVTLSCSPISGHRSVSWYQQTPGQGLQFLFEYFSETQRNKGNFPGRFSGRQFSNSRSEMNVSTLELGDSALYLCASSSRTGVSTEAFFGQGTRLTVV.

This chain connects TRBV5-4 to TRBJ2-1, with a weak D call TRBD2 (5 bases). The CDR3 totals 18 residues. The V end was cut by 5 bases, the J end by 0 bases, with 21 bases between. CDR1 is SGHNT and CDR2 is YYREEE in the germline V gene (reference sequence). This chain's CDR3 is CASSFLGGRGSSYNEQFF. In DNA, the CDR3 is TGTGCCAGCAGTTTCTTAGGAGGTCGGGGAAGCTCCTACAATGAGCAGTTCTTC.

The chain uses TRBV11-2 and TRBJ2-7, with TRBD2 as a possible D gene (5 bases). V gave up 7 bases and J gave up 6 bases, with 16 bases separating them. The CDR3 runs 13 residues. The germline V gene encodes CDR1 SGHAT and CDR2 FQNNGV. CDR3: CASNRLTGFEQYF. As DNA, the CDR3 is TGTGCCAGCAACCGGCTGACGGGATTCGAGCAGTACTTC.

This chain links TRBV4-3 with TRBJ1-5; D might be TRBD1 (5 bases). V was pared by 1 base and J by 6 bases, with 13 bases between. Germline lookup yields CDR1 LGHNA and CDR2 YSLEER. CDR3 size: 15 residues. CDR3 region: CASSQVWGLGQPQHF. CDR3 nucleotides: TGCGCCAGCAGCCAAGTTTGGGGGTTGGGTCAGCCCCAGCATTTT.

This clone was found once. The chain links TRBV4-1 to TRBJ2-5; 8 bases match TRBD1. This CDR3 region has 14 residues. The V gene's germline CDR1 is MGHRA and CDR2 YSYEKL. Trimming removed 4 bases from V and 7 bases from J; junction bases left unmatched: 8. The CDR3 here is CASSPETGAGTQYF. The CDR3 DNA reads TGCGCCAGCAGCCCAGAGACAGGGGCTGGGACCCAGTACTTC.

The chain links TRBV6-5 to TRBJ2-7, with 10 bases lining up with TRBD1. Losses at the gene ends were 2 bases for V and 3 bases for J; bases not matched to a gene: 4. Germline lookup yields CDR1 MNHEY and CDR2 SVGAGI. The CDR3 runs 15 residues. CDR3 residues: CASSYPRDRGYEQYF. In DNA form, the CDR3 reads TGTGCCAGCAGTTACCCCCGGGACAGGGGCTACGAGCAGTACTTC.